This T cell receptor (beta chain) was recorded in a study of cytomegalovirus exposure and HLA in healthy donors (dated by TCRdb to between 2016 and 2019). Notes on the research overall: In an earlier analysis of around 540 of the donors, about 270 Gb of sequence data and 90 million to 120 million unique TCR beta sequences from about 190 million T cells were reported. An early release that covered more than 550 HLA-typed donors contained approximately 300 gigabases of sequencing data and 75 million to 100 million unique TCR sequences. Of the 398 genotyped donors, approximately 82% fell in the genetic ancestry cluster associated with self-reported Caucasian donors. The study aimed to test whether cataloging public T cell receptors could reveal signatures of past pathogen exposure. The T cell repertoires of under 700 subjects were profiled by immunosequencing and related to cytomegalovirus serostatus. A separate validation cohort of roughly 130 different subjects was used in addition to the approximately 700-subject first cohort. To predict cytomegalovirus infection status, the study combined high-throughput TCR immunosequencing, statistical association of individual TCRs with disease status, and machine learning. In a later analysis, previously published TCR beta repertoires from 500 to 750 donors were re-analyzed and high-resolution HLA genotyping was added so that TCR occurrence patterns could be studied. In the later analysis, no new phenotypic data were used to find candidate immune exposures; instead, reliance was placed on TCR beta sequences and their occurrence across donors. An earlier analysis of several hundred of the donors applied high-throughput TCR beta sequencing to assess whether each TCR beta V gene segment acted as functional or pseudogenic. Donor age, sex, ethnicity and CMV serostatus were collected together with the repertoire data. A later genetic analysis took genome-wide SNP genotypes for 398 of the 666 donors and used that subset as a discovery cohort. All discovery cohort repertoires had been generated on a single sequencing platform. Both class I and class II loci were covered by HLA typing, at four-digit resolution. Typing coverage differed by locus: A, B, C, DRB1 and DQB1 were typed in about 629-630 donors, DQA1 in 500 to 550, DPA1 in 606, and DPB1 in 472. Four or five DR-DQ haplotypes were handled as single units for association and clustering because linkage in the cohort was strong. Among 398 genotyped donors of the cohort, an average of roughly 240,000 unique TCR beta nucleotide sequences were sequenced per donor, about a sixth of them non-productive. The research as a whole found: This cohort had only TCR beta chains sequenced, and the lack of alpha or paired-chain data limited which features could be detected. V-gene and J-gene trimming of TCR beta chains was associated with a missense DCLRE1C variant in a later genetic analysis, and the association was replicated in an independent cohort. Compared with equally common non-associated chains, HLA-associated TCR beta chains in a later analysis were more clonally expanded and had lower generation probabilities. Sequencing depth was assumed to be roughly uniform across donors in the presence/absence analyses, though that assumption may not hold. A further reported finding was that TCR beta sequences accurately predicted the HLA-A and HLA-B alleles for most subjects in the first cohort. According to a later genetic analysis, donors in an Asian-associated ancestry cluster had fewer N-insertions in productive TCRs than the approximately 690-donor mean. Several of the top co-occurrence clusters appeared to be linked to parvovirus B19, influenza, CMV and Epstein-Barr virus, according to a later analysis. A group of highly shared sequence variants was considered likely to be a technical artifact of the sequencing pipeline. It was suggested by the authors that the approach could potentially be generalized to other disease states and immunological phenotypes. In a later analysis, around 17,000 TCR beta sequences were associated with specific HLA alleles at a false discovery rate of 0.05. In vitro tests confirmed that a few of the cytomegalovirus-associated TCR beta chains recognize cytomegalovirus antigens. Linkage disequilibrium might explain the correlated functional status among segregating V segments, but an unknown experimental factor could not be ruled out. Broadly in line with IMGT annotations, most TCR beta V segments showed up in productive rearrangements about 87% or about 30% of the time in an earlier analysis of several hundred of the donors. The classifier was reported to diagnose cytomegalovirus status with high specificity and sensitivity in both the original and validation cohorts. A later analysis found that most CMV-associated TCR beta chains appeared HLA-restricted, with HLA associations seemingly driven largely by CMV exposure. Because counts were too low, 15 to 20 rarely observed V segments, including chromosome 9 orphons, were left out of the earlier analysis of 587 of the donors. Assigning TCR associations to individual alleles was difficult when HLA alleles, especially DR and DQ, strongly co-occurred. In the study, about 150 TCR beta chains were listed as associated with cytomegalovirus. According to a later analysis, TCR association rates differed among HLA loci, with DRB1 alleles showing the most associated TCRs and HLA-C alleles showing the fewest. HLA typing was unavailable for some donors at each locus, so association tests used only the typed subset. For the cohort, immune exposure information was limited to CMV serostatus. The 87-base-pair reads could not distinguish some IMGT-functional V segments, including TRBV6-2 and TRBV6-3, so those segments were excluded. Most TCR sequences were observed very rarely across donors, whereas some public TCRs were present in many individuals.

V is trimmed back by 3 bases and J by 7 bases, and the junction contains 6 bases that no gene match accounts for. Including the terminal cysteine and phenylalanine, the CDR3 comprises 15 residues. Only CDR3 DNA remains: 45 bases, in frame from the first base. The germline V gene provides CDR1 SGHRS and CDR2 YFSETQ. The cohort consisted of 666 healthy bone marrow donors. At the time of sampling, all cohort members were nominally healthy, though unrecorded immune exposures were likely present. The donor tested CMV seropositive and was one of the 289 seropositive cohort members. A peripheral blood sample was collected from each donor, and TCR beta sequencing was performed on peripheral blood mononuclear cells. Genomic DNA extraction from the blood cell samples was performed with the Qiagen DNeasy Blood Extraction Kit. This clone was counted a few times. Its antigen has not been determined. Base qualities are not recorded, but no much larger clone differs from it by a single base.

The method behind the library was the immunoSEQ multiplex PCR assay. For the multiplex PCR, a mixture combining 60 forward primers for TCR Vbeta segments and 13 reverse primers for TCR Jbeta segments was used. The CDR3 region of rearranged TCR beta genes was amplified from genomic DNA by a multiplex PCR assay. On the Illumina HiSeq System, the amplified TCR beta libraries were sequenced as 87-base-pair reads. The source study handled its data this way. In a later analysis, 70 million to 95 million unique TCR beta chains were counted across the 500 to 700 repertoires, and around 11 million of these chains were shared by at least two donors. Raw reads were error-corrected and collapsed into unique sequences with a nearest-neighbor algorithm that merged closely related sequences to remove PCR and sequencing errors. Alignment of CDR3 sequences to IMGT reference sequences was used to assign V, D and J gene segments. Each retained sequence needed at least a six-nucleotide match to both a V gene segment and a J gene segment. A rearrangement was called productive if the CDR3 had no stop codons and remained in frame with V and J, and every other rearrangement was called non-productive. Following IMGT convention, CDR3 was defined as the stretch from the second conserved V-encoded cysteine up to the conserved J-encoded phenylalanine. In an earlier analysis of roughly 610 of the donors, sequences lacking an unambiguous match to a single V gene segment were excluded. In an earlier analysis of about 590 of the donors, a V segment was called functional when productive rearrangements were above 56.7%, and segregating when the standard deviation between donors exceeded 5%. A statistical classification framework was built for diagnosing cytomegalovirus status from the catalog of TCR beta chain sequences. A later analysis assigned V and J genes by comparing TCR nucleotide sequences with IMGT/GENE-DB human TR gene sequences. Using the TCRdist pipeline, a later analysis assigned CDR3 sequences along with most-parsimonious VDJ recombination scenarios. In a later analysis, each TCR beta chain was defined by its CDR3 amino acid sequence together with its V-gene family, and reads without a unique V-gene family were excluded. In a later analysis, approximately 640 highly shared, low-generation-probability nucleotide sequences were removed to address suspected cross-contamination and a sequencing artifact. For each public chain, a later analysis derived a clonal expansion index from normalized ranks of inferred template counts within each repertoire. Generation probabilities in a later analysis came from a VDJ recombination model fitted to out-of-frame rearrangements, and those results were checked against IGoR. In a later analysis, hypergeometric tests were used to score TCR-TCR, TCR-HLA and TCR-CMV co-occurrence, with a repertoire-size bias correction applied to TCR pairs. False discovery rates were estimated in a later analysis by permuting HLA or CMV assignments 20 times. In a later analysis, co-occurring TCRs were grouped using DBSCAN, with TCRdist sequence similarity added in when clustering inside HLA-allele-positive subsets. For co-occurrence clustering, repertoires with fewer than 30,000 or more than 120,000 public chains were excluded, along with a handful of repertoires with anomalous nucleotide sharing. In its TCRdb copy, this immuneACCESS table keeps in-frame sequences only and misses some clones. Where compared with another copy, unresolved V genes explain less than half of these, and the others have no known cause. That table gives V, J and clone size, and the DNA gave D and trimming. Recorded for this sample are about 90,000 clones; approximately 78% of them occurred a single time. The ten largest clones represent around 4.6% of the sample.

This clonotype was obtained from a woman aged 35 to 49 in good health and CMV-seropositive. The sample comprised PBMCs. The rearrangement joined TRBV5-1 to TRBJ2-2, and TRBD2 matches 10 of the central bases. CDR3 sequence: CASSWTSGGGGELFF. The nucleotide sequence is TGCGCCAGCAGCTGGACTAGCGGAGGGGGCGGGGAGCTGTTTTTT. The reference TRBV5-1 and TRBJ2-2 proteins fill in what lies around the CDR3, so the full variable domain reads KAGVTQTPRYLIKTRGQQVTLSCSPISGHRSVSWYQQTPGQGLQFLFEYFSETQRNKGNFPGRFSGRQFSNSRSEMNVSTLELGDSALYLCASSWTSGGGGELFFGEGSRLTVL.